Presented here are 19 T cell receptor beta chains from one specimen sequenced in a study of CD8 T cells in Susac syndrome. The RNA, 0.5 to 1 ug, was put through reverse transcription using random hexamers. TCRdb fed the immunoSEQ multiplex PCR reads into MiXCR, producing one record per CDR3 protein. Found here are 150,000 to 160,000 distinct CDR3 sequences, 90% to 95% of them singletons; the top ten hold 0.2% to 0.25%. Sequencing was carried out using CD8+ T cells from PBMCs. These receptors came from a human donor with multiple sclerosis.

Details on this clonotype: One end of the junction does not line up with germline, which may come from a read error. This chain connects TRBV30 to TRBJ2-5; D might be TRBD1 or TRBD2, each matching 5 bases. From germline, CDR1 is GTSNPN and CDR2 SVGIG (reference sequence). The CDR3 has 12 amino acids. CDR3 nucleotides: TGTGCCTGGAGTCCCCGGGGTGGGCAGGACAACTTC. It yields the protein CAWSPRGGQDNF.

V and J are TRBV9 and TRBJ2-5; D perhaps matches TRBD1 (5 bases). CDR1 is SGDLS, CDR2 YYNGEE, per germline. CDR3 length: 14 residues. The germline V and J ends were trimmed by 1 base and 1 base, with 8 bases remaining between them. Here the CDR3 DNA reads TGTGCCAGCAGCGTACAGGGTGGCCAAGAGACCCAGTACTTC. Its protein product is CASSVQGGQETQYF.

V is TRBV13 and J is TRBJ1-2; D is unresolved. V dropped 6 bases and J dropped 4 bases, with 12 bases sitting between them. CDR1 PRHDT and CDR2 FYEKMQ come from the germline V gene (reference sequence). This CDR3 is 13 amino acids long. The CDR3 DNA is TGTGCCAGCAGAGTCAGAGGCTCCTATGGCTACACCTTC. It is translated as CASRVRGSYGYTF.

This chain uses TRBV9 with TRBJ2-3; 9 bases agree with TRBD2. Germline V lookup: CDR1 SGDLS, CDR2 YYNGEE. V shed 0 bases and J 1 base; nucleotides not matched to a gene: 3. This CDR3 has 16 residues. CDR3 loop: CASSVAKRGGTDTQYF. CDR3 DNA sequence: TGTGCCAGCAGCGTAGCTAAGCGGGGGGGCACAGATACGCAGTATTTT.

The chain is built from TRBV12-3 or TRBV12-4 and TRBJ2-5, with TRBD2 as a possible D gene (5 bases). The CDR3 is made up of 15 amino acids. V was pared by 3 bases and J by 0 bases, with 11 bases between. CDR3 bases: TGTGCCAGCAGTTTCAAGCGGCGGCACCAAGAGACCCAGTACTTC. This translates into CASSFKRRHQETQYF.

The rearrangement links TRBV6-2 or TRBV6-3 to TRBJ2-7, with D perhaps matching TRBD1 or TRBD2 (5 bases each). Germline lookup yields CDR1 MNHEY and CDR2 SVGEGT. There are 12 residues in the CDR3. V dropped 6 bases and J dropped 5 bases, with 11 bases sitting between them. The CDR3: CASRRDLNEQYF. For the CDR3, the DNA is TGTGCCAGCAGAAGGGACCTCAACGAGCAGTACTTC.

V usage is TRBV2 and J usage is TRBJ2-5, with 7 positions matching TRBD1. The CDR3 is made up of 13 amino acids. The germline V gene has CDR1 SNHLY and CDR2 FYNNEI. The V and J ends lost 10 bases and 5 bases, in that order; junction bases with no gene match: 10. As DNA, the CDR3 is TGTGCCACAGAACAGGGACAGCGCGAGACCCAGTACTTC. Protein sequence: CATEQGQRETQYF.

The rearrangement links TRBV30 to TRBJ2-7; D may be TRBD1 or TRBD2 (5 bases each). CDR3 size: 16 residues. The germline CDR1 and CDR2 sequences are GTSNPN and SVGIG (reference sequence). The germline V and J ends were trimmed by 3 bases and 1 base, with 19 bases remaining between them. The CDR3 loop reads CAWSLSGPHRSYEQYF. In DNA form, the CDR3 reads TGTGCCTGGAGCCTCTCGGGACCTCACCGGTCCTACGAGCAGTACTTC.

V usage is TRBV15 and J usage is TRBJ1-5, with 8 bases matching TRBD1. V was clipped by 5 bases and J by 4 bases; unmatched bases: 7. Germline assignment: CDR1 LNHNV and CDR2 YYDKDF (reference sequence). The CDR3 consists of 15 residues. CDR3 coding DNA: TGTGCCACCAGCCCCCTGAGACAGGGGAATCAGCCCCAGCATTTT. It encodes CATSPLRQGNQPQHF. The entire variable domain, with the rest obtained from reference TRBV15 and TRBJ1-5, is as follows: DAMVIQNPRYQVTQFGKPVTLSCSQTLNHNVMYWYQQKSSQAPKLLFHYYDKDFNNEADTPDNFQSRRPNTSFCFLDIRSPGLGDTAMYLCATSPLRQGNQPQHFGDGTRLSIL.

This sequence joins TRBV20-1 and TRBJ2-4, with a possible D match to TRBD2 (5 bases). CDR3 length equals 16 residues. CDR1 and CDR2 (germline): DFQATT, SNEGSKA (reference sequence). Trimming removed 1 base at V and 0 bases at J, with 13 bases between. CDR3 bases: TGCAGTGCTAGAGGATTGGGAGCAGTAGCCAAAAACATTCAGTACTTC. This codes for CSARGLGAVAKNIQYF.

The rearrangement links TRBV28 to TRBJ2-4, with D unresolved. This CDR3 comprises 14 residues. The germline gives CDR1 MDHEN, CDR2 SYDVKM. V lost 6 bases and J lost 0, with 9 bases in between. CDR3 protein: CASSTVLAKNIQYF. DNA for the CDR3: TGTGCCAGCAGCACAGTGCTAGCCAAAAACATTCAGTACTTC.

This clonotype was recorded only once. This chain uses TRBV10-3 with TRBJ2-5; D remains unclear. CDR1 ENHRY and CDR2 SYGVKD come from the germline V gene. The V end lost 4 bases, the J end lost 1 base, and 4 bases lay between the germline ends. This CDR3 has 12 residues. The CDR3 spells CAISGGQETQYF. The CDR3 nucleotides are TGTGCCATCAGTGGCGGCCAAGAGACCCAGTACTTC.

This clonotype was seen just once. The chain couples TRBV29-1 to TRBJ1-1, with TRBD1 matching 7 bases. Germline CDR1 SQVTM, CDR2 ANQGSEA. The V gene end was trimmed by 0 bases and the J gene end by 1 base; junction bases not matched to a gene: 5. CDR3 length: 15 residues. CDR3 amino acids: CSVEDRTGPNTEAFF. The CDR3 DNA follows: TGCAGCGTTGAAGATCGGACAGGACCGAACACTGAAGCTTTCTTT.

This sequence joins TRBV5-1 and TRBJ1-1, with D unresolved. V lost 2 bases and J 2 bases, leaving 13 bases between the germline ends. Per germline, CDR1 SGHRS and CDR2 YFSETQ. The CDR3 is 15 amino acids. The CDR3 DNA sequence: TGCGCCAGCAGCTTCTTCGTTAATATTAACACTGAAGCTTTCTTT. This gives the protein CASSFFVNINTEAFF.

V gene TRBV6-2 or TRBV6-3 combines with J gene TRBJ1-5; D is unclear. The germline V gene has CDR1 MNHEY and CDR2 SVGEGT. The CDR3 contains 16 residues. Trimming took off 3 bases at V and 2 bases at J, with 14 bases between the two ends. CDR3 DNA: TGTGCCAGCAGTTATGGAGGCGGGTGGGGCAATCAGCCCCAGCATTTT. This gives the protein CASSYGGGWGNQPQHF.

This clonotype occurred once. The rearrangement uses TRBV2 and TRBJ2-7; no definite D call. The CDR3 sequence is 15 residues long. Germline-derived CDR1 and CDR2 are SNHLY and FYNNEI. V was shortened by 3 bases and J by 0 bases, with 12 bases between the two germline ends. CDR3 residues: CASSEIGTASYEQYF. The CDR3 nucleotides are TGTGCCAGCAGTGAGATAGGCACCGCCTCCTACGAGCAGTACTTC.

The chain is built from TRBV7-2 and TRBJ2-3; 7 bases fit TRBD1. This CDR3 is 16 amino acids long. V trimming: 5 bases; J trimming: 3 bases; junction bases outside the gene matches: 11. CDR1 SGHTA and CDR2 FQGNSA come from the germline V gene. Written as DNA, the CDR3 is TGTGCCAGCAGCCTAGTTGAGACAGGGATGACAGATACGCAGTATTTT. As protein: CASSLVETGMTDTQYF.

The CDR3 region is CASGLGTSGGDGEQFF. As DNA, the CDR3 is TGTGCTAGTGGCCTTGGGACTAGCGGGGGGGACGGTGAGCAGTTCTTC. V and J are TRBV12-5 and TRBJ2-1; 16 bases are a match to TRBD2. This CDR3 region has 16 residues. Trimming cost V 6 bases and J 9 bases; bases outside gene matches: 8. Per the germline V gene, CDR1 is LGHNT and CDR2 is FRNRAP.

The CDR3, as DNA: TGTGCCAGCAGAACAGGGGTCGAGCAGTACTTC. This codes for CASRTGVEQYF. The chain recombines TRBV27 with TRBJ2-7, with 7 nucleotides matching TRBD1. The CDR3 sequence is 11 residues long. J was trimmed by 6 bases and V by 6 bases; bases with no gene match: 2. Looked up from germline, CDR1 is MNHEY and CDR2 is SMNVEV (reference sequence).